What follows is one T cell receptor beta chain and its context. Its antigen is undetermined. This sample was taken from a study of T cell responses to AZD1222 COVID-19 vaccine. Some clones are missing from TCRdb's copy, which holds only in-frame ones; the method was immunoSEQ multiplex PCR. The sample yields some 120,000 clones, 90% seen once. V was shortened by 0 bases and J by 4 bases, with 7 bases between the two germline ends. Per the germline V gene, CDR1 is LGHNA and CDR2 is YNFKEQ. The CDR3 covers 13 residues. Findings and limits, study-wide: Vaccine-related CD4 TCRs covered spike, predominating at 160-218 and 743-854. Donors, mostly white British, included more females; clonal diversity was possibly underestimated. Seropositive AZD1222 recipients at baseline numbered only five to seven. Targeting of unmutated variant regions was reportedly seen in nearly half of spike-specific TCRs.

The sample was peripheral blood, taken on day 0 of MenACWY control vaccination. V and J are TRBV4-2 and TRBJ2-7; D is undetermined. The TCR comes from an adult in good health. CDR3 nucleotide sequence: TGTGCCAGCAGCCAAGAATTAGGGTACGAGCAGTACGTC. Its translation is CASSQELGYEQYV.